A selection of T cell receptor beta chains follows, all from one sample in a study of circulating CD8 cells and anti-PD-1 response in melanoma. TCRdb processed the reads anew with MiXCR; each CDR3 protein has one entry. The sample has around 300 distinct CDR3 sequences; roughly 8.1% are singletons. The sequencing used CD8+ T cells from PBMCs, collected at baseline or after one month of anti-PD-1 therapy (not recorded which). The source of these receptors is a human donor with melanoma. Each CDR3 is given with its conserved first and last residue. The D gene is left open where the match is weak. Where a row states a size, it is once, few, many or the class of an expanded clone; other rows omit it.

abundance: large; j_gene: TRBJ2-1; v_gene: TRBV14; d_gene: TRBD2; CDR3aa: CASSLLAGAGNEQFF; CDR3nt: TGTGCCAGCAGCTTACTAGCGGGGGCTGGTAATGAGCAGTTCTTC
abundance: large; j_gene: TRBJ2-3; v_gene: TRBV12-3/TRBV12-4; d_gene: TRBD2; CDR3aa: CASSLIGGGDTQYF; CDR3nt: TGTGCCAGCAGTTTAATCGGCGGGGGAGATACGCAGTATTTT
abundance: large; j_gene: TRBJ2-2; v_gene: TRBV7-3; d_gene: -; CDR3aa: CASSFGLGTGELFF; CDR3nt: TGTGCCAGCAGCTTCGGCCTAGGGACCGGGGAGCTGTTTTTT
abundance: -; j_gene: TRBJ1-2; v_gene: TRBV6-6; d_gene: -; CDR3aa: CASSSGGEGAYGYTF; CDR3nt: TGTGCCAGCAGTTCCGGGGGGGAGGGAGCCTATGGCTACACCTTC
abundance: large; j_gene: TRBJ1-2; v_gene: TRBV20-1; d_gene: -; CDR3aa: CSASRYTYGYTF; CDR3nt: TGCAGTGCTAGTAGATACACCTATGGCTACACCTTC
abundance: large; j_gene: TRBJ2-1; v_gene: TRBV19; d_gene: TRBD2; CDR3aa: CASSIGGDGWNEQFF; CDR3nt: TGTGCCAGTAGTATCGGGGGGGACGGATGGAATGAGCAGTTCTTC
abundance: medium-sized; j_gene: TRBJ1-1; v_gene: TRBV20-1; d_gene: -; CDR3aa: CSAFTLDGNTEAFF; CDR3nt: TGCAGTGCATTCACCCTAGACGGAAACACTGAAGCTTTCTTT
abundance: large; j_gene: TRBJ2-1; v_gene: TRBV7-2; d_gene: TRBD2; CDR3aa: CASSFGTSDYNEQFF; CDR3nt: TGTGCCAGCAGCTTTGGGACTAGCGATTACAATGAGCAGTTCTTC
abundance: large; j_gene: TRBJ2-7; v_gene: TRBV29-1; d_gene: TRBD1; CDR3aa: CSVYFGTDYEQYF; CDR3nt: TGCAGCGTCTATTTCGGGACAGACTACGAGCAGTACTTC
abundance: large; j_gene: TRBJ1-2; v_gene: TRBV30; d_gene: -; CDR3aa: CAWTIDREGYTF; CDR3nt: TGTGCCTGGACCATTGACAGAGAGGGCTACACCTTC
abundance: large; j_gene: TRBJ2-5; v_gene: TRBV20-1; d_gene: TRBD1; CDR3aa: CSARSYRGSQETQYF; CDR3nt: TGCAGTGCTAGAAGTTACAGGGGTTCCCAAGAGACCCAGTACTTC
abundance: hyperexpanded; j_gene: TRBJ2-1; v_gene: TRBV2; d_gene: TRBD2; CDR3aa: CAGSPARGMNEQFF; CDR3nt: TGTGCCGGAAGCCCTGCGCGGGGGATGAATGAGCAGTTCTTC
abundance: large; j_gene: TRBJ2-3; v_gene: TRBV5-4; d_gene: TRBD1; CDR3aa: CASSGGTGAIDTQYF; CDR3nt: TGTGCCAGCAGCGGGGGGACAGGGGCTATAGATACGCAGTATTTT
abundance: medium-sized; j_gene: TRBJ1-1; v_gene: TRBV20-1; d_gene: -; CDR3aa: CSARDAPWGGANTEAFF; CDR3nt: TGCAGTGCTAGAGATGCCCCGTGGGGGGGAGCGAACACTGAAGCTTTCTTT
abundance: large; j_gene: TRBJ2-2; v_gene: TRBV20-1; d_gene: -; CDR3aa: CSATGTLNTGELFF; CDR3nt: TGCAGTGCAACCGGGACACTCAACACCGGGGAGCTGTTTTTT
abundance: large; j_gene: TRBJ2-3; v_gene: TRBV6-6; d_gene: -; CDR3aa: CASSYSGQVTDTQYF; CDR3nt: TGTGCCAGCAGTTACTCTGGTCAGGTCACAGATACGCAGTATTTT
abundance: large; j_gene: TRBJ2-1; v_gene: TRBV5-6; d_gene: TRBD1; CDR3aa: CASSPQGANEQFF; CDR3nt: TGTGCCAGCAGCCCTCAGGGGGCCAATGAGCAGTTCTTC
abundance: large; j_gene: TRBJ2-1; v_gene: TRBV4-2; d_gene: -; CDR3aa: CASSPAPSELHNEQFF; CDR3nt: TGTGCCAGCAGCCCGGCCCCTAGCGAACTACACAATGAGCAGTTCTTC
abundance: large; j_gene: TRBJ2-1; v_gene: TRBV25-1; d_gene: -; CDR3aa: CASSWAAANEQFF; CDR3nt: TGTGCCAGCAGTTGGGCAGCGGCCAATGAGCAGTTCTTC
abundance: large; j_gene: TRBJ2-7; v_gene: TRBV18; d_gene: -; CDR3aa: CASSPTTVHSYEQYF; CDR3nt: TGTGCCAGCTCACCTACGACAGTCCACTCCTACGAGCAGTACTTC
abundance: few; j_gene: TRBJ1-1; v_gene: TRBV19; d_gene: -; CDR3aa: CASSMDGGNTEAFF; CDR3nt: TGTGCCAGTAGTATGGACGGGGGGAACACTGAAGCTTTCTTT
abundance: large; j_gene: TRBJ2-3; v_gene: TRBV27; d_gene: -; CDR3aa: CASSASGGTDTQYF; CDR3nt: TGTGCCAGCAGTGCGTCAGGGGGCACAGATACGCAGTATTTT
abundance: large; j_gene: TRBJ2-2; v_gene: TRBV18; d_gene: -; CDR3aa: CASSTWGDTGELFF; CDR3nt: TGTGCCAGCTCAACTTGGGGGGACACCGGGGAGCTGTTTTTT
abundance: medium-sized; j_gene: TRBJ2-2; v_gene: TRBV9; d_gene: TRBD2; CDR3aa: CASSGYGGALTGELFF; CDR3nt: TGTGCCAGCAGCGGATACGGGGGGGCCCTAACCGGGGAGCTGTTTTTT
abundance: large; j_gene: TRBJ2-3; v_gene: TRBV7-3; d_gene: -; CDR3aa: CASSLFTGRDTQYF; CDR3nt: TGTGCCAGCAGCTTATTCACCGGTCGGGATACGCAGTATTTT
abundance: medium-sized; j_gene: TRBJ1-1; v_gene: TRBV9; d_gene: TRBD1; CDR3aa: CAGSAWDRDEAFF; CDR3nt: TGTGCCGGCAGCGCTTGGGACAGAGATGAAGCTTTCTTT
abundance: large; j_gene: TRBJ2-1; v_gene: TRBV24-1; d_gene: -; CDR3aa: CATSTPGDNEQFF; CDR3nt: TGTGCCACCAGTACCCCCGGGGACAATGAGCAGTTCTTC
abundance: large; j_gene: TRBJ1-1; v_gene: TRBV5-5; d_gene: TRBD1; CDR3aa: CASSHGTGTGKSTEASF; CDR3nt: TGTGCCAGCAGCCACGGAACCGGGACAGGGAAGTCGACGGAAGCTTCCTTT
abundance: large; j_gene: TRBJ2-5; v_gene: TRBV2; d_gene: -; CDR3aa: CASSALAKETQYF; CDR3nt: TGTGCCAGCAGTGCTCTAGCGAAAGAGACCCAGTACTTC
abundance: medium-sized; j_gene: TRBJ2-3; v_gene: TRBV29-1; d_gene: TRBD1; CDR3aa: CSASGTGTDTQYF; CDR3nt: TGCAGCGCCTCCGGGACAGGAACAGATACGCAGTATTTT
abundance: large; j_gene: TRBJ2-1; v_gene: TRBV19; d_gene: -; CDR3aa: CASSGAGANEQFF; CDR3nt: TGTGCCAGTAGCGGGGCGGGGGCCAATGAGCAGTTCTTC
abundance: large; j_gene: TRBJ2-2; v_gene: TRBV12-3/TRBV12-4; d_gene: -; CDR3aa: CASSTFRAIQNTGELFF; CDR3nt: TGTGCCAGCAGTACATTCCGGGCCATACAAAACACCGGGGAGCTGTTTTTT
abundance: medium-sized; j_gene: TRBJ1-1; v_gene: TRBV19; d_gene: -; CDR3aa: CASSPLVGRRDTEAFF; CDR3nt: TGTGCCAGTAGTCCCCTCGTGGGCCGGCGGGACACTGAAGCTTTCTTT
abundance: hyperexpanded; j_gene: TRBJ2-5; v_gene: TRBV29-1; d_gene: TRBD1; CDR3aa: CSVPGQIQETQYF; CDR3nt: TGCAGCGTTCCGGGACAGATACAAGAGACCCAGTACTTC
abundance: large; j_gene: TRBJ1-5; v_gene: TRBV10-2; d_gene: -; CDR3aa: CASSGGPSNQPQHF; CDR3nt: TGCGCCAGCAGCGGGGGCCCGAGCAATCAGCCCCAGCATTTT
abundance: large; j_gene: TRBJ1-2; v_gene: TRBV20-1; d_gene: -; CDR3aa: CSARDLGVDGYTF; CDR3nt: TGCAGTGCTAGAGATCTGGGGGTTGATGGCTACACCTTC
abundance: medium-sized; j_gene: TRBJ2-1; v_gene: TRBV29-1; d_gene: -; CDR3aa: CSVDGTTYNEQFF; CDR3nt: TGCAGCGTTGACGGGACAACTTACAATGAGCAGTTCTTC